This T cell receptor beta chain came from a study of blood T cells in healthy people across ages. Through a sample-barcoded 5' primer and a J-beta primer mix, a second PCR was run for 7 to 11 cycles. Via MiXCR, TCRdb re-called the 5' RACE reads, giving one row per CDR3 protein. The table lists 1.6 million or so distinct CDR3 sequences, about 35% of them singletons. Germline V gives CDR1 MNHNY, CDR2 SVGAGI (reference sequence). The V gene lost 2 bases and the J gene lost 4 bases, with 14 bases spanning the gap. This CDR3 is 15 amino acids long. The donors, healthy Caucasians from Russia, were aged roughly 6 to 100. Study conclusions and caveats: Any conclusive comparison of naive versus antigen-experienced cells was prevented by using unsorted PBMCs. Naive T cell percentage strongly correlated with TCR beta diversity.

Comment on this clonotype: Its cognate antigen is unknown.

The receptor comes from a woman younger than 45 in good health. The chain is built from TRBV6-6 and TRBJ2-5, with a tentative D call TRBD2 (5 bases). The material sequenced was blood. The CDR3 DNA follows: TGTGCCAGCAGTTACCGATCCTCTGCGGGAGAGACCCAGTACTTC. Translated: CASSYRSSAGETQYF.